This record looks at one T cell receptor (beta chain) sequence and its context. V was pared by 8 bases and J by 13 bases, with 9 bases between. Germline CDR1 and CDR2: MNHEY and SMNVEV (reference sequence). CDR3 length: 10 residues. These data originate in a study of OX40 agonist ivuxolimab in advanced cancers. The protocol was immunoSEQ multiplex PCR, while the TCRdb copy is restricted to in-frame clones and leaves out a portion. The table records some 62,000 clones, 75% to 95% of them present only once. The chain joins TRBV27 to TRBJ1-6; perhaps TRBD1 as D (6 bases). This sample comprised CD4+ or CD8+ T cells sorted from blood, obtained in a trial of the OX40 agonist ivuxolimab. This receptor was identified in an adult with an advanced solid tumor such as melanoma, head and neck, liver or kidney cancer. The CDR3 nucleotides read TGTGCCAGCGGAAGGGGGCCCCTCCACTTT. Translated: CASGRGPLHF.